This T cell receptor (beta chain) was recovered during a study of blood T cell repertoires in COVID-19. Original processing methods: Nucleated cell counts were estimated from reference gene primer amplification. The protocol was immunoSEQ multiplex PCR, while the TCRdb copy is restricted to in-frame clones and leaves out a portion. V, J and clone size are taken as reported in that table, and D and trimming were inferred from the DNA itself. The data show 250,000 or so clones, with about 90% seen just once and roughly 2.5% held by the top ten. This CDR3 contains 16 residues. Germline V lookup: CDR1 SGHRS, CDR2 YFSETQ. V trimming: 4 bases; J trimming: 5 bases; junction bases outside the gene matches: 12.

This sequence joins TRBV5-1 and TRBJ1-1; TRBD1 aligns across 9 bases. Sequencing was carried out using peripheral blood. The TCR was taken from a woman aged 55-69 years with acute or convalescent COVID-19. CDR3 region: CASSLGDRVSGTEAFF. CDR3 nucleotides: TGCGCCAGCAGCCTGGGGGACAGGGTAAGCGGGACTGAAGCTTTCTTT.